This record covers a single T cell receptor (beta chain). Its antigen is unknown. Deletions cut 3 bases from V and 8 bases from J, with 14 bases between. CDR3 length: 14 residues. Germline V gene lookup returns CDR1 ENHRY and CDR2 SYGVKD. The source of the sample is a study of early stage breast cancer tumors. Sequencing was performed with immunoSEQ multiplex PCR; in TCRdb, only in-frame clones are kept and a portion is missing. The data hold 40,000 to 60,000 clones, with about 77% observed a single time. Notes on the study in general: Compared with adjacent normal breast, tumors showed about 2.5-fold denser, more clonal T cells. Tumor and normal breast were distinguished via blood comparison in about 90% of the 16 patients.

V gene TRBV10-3 combines with J gene TRBJ2-1; D not certain. The sequencing sample was made of blood. The receptor comes from a middle-aged person with breast cancer. The CDR3 sequence is CAISEPGLLDEQFF. The DNA for the CDR3 is TGTGCCATCAGTGAACCGGGTCTTCTGGATGAGCAGTTCTTC.